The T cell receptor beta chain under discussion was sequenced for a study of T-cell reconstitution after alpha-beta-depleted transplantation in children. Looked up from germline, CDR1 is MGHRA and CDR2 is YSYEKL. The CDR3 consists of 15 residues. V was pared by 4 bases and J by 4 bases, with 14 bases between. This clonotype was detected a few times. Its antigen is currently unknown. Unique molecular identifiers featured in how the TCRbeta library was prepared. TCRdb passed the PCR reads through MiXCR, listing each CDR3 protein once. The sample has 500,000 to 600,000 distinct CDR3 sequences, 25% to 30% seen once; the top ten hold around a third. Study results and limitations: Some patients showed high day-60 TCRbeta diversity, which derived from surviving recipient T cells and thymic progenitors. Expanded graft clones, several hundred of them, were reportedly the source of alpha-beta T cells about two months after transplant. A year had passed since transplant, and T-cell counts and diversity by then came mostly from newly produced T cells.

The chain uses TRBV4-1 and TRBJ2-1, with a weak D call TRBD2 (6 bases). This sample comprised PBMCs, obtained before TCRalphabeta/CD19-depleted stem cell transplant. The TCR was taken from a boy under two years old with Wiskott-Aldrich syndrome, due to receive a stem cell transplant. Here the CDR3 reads CASSPTSVRYNEQFF. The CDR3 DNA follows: TGCGCCAGCAGCCCGACTAGTGTCCGTTACAATGAGCAGTTCTTC.